Listed below are T cell receptor beta chains from one sample, sequenced in a study of cytomegalovirus exposure and HLA in healthy donors. Clones were sequenced by immunoSEQ multiplex PCR, and TCRdb holds only the in-frame ones, with some missing. Its listing shows 200,000 to 250,000 clones. Sequencing was carried out using PBMCs. These receptor sequences come from a woman aged 25 to 39 in good health and CMV-seropositive. Both conserved end residues are trimmed from each CDR3.

v_gene	j_gene	CDR3aa
TRBV27	TRBJ1-1	ASSSTGMRYTEAF
TRBV5-1	TRBJ2-2	ASSLEGLAGSNTGELF
TRBV25-1	TRBJ2-7	ASSEYELSYEQY
TRBV5-1	TRBJ1-1	ASSLQGKWNTEAF
TRBV9	TRBJ2-2	ASSVEPSGGPRTGELF
TRBV9	TRBJ2-7	ASSVGPPLGQGRLDGQY
TRBV7-9	TRBJ2-1	ASTHIAGFYNEQF
TRBV5-1	TRBJ2-2	ASSSSGISPGELF
TRBV2	TRBJ2-7	ASSDPGETSYEQY
TRBV18	TRBJ1-1	ASSGQGMNTEAF
TRBV6-1	TRBJ1-2	ASSVGGAGYGYT
TRBV12-5	TRBJ2-3	ASGSGSSTDTQY
TRBV5-6	TRBJ2-5	ASSAMTSGGETQY
TRBV19	TRBJ2-1	ASTLRQGINNEQF
TRBV2	TRBJ1-4	ASREQGFGEKLF
TRBV5-1	TRBJ1-3	ASKPGMSGNTIY
TRBV5-4	TRBJ1-6	ASSLRGRGSPLH
TRBV7-9	TRBJ1-1	ASSLGLRTEAF
TRBV7-2	TRBJ2-1	ASSSRDRENEQF
TRBV4-2	TRBJ2-3	ASSQAGGLSTDTQY
TRBV5-1	TRBJ1-2	ASSLGSGVGGYT
TRBV19	TRBJ1-5	ASSTQTGQPQH
TRBV30	TRBJ2-7	AWGLNEQY
TRBV28	TRBJ2-1	ASRNSGASAYNEQF
TRBV7-2	TRBJ1-1	ASSLMGRVAAEAF
TRBV6-5	TRBJ1-3	ASGGTGGGNTIY
TRBV6-5	TRBJ2-1	ASSWDGTSEYNEQF
TRBV5-1	TRBJ2-1	ASRIGTSDDEQF
TRBV19	TRBJ1-1	ASTQQGFTEAF
TRBV4-3	TRBJ2-1	ASSPSGRGYNEQF
TRBV4-1	TRBJ2-1	ASSQDSRRDNEQF
TRBV5-1	TRBJ1-4	ASSLGSGGTNEKLF
TRBV11-2	TRBJ2-4	ASSYLGGAKNIQY
TRBV7-2	TRBJ2-2	ASSLGQGGTGELF
TRBV2	TRBJ2-7	ASSERDRLDEQY
TRBV7-7	TRBJ2-3	ASSLGQGRADTQY
TRBV18	TRBJ2-7	ASSLGLAGPYEQY
TRBV2	TRBJ1-3	ASSRAYTIY
TRBV19	TRBJ2-5	ASSILGRGQETQY
TRBV18	TRBJ1-2	ASSPTGQGEGYT
TRBV30	TRBJ1-3	AWSGTAGNTIY
TRBV11-2	TRBJ1-2	ASSLEFRTSYGYT
TRBV2	TRBJ2-5	ASRGVVETQY
TRBV11-2	TRBJ2-7	ASSLVVRGSYEQY
TRBV7-2	TRBJ1-5	ASSLRGGPQH
TRBV28	TRBJ2-7	ASSAAIFPYEQY
TRBV7-9	TRBJ1-2	ASSLELYGYT
TRBV18	TRBJ1-1	ASSPSGGPTLNTEAF